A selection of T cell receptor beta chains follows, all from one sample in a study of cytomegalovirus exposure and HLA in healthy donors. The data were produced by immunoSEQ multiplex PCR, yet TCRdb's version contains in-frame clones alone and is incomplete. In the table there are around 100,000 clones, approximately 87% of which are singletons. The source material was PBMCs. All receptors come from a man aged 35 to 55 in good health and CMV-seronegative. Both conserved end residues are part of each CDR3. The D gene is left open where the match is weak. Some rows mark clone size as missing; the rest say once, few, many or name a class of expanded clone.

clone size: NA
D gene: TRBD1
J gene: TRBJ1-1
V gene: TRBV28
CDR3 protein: CASRIQGFAEAFF
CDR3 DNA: TGTGCCAGCAGGATACAGGGGTTCGCTGAAGCTTTCTTT

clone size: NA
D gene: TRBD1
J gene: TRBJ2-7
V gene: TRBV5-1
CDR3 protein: CASSLNPGSGTGAWEQYF
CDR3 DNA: TGCGCCAGCAGCTTAAATCCCGGGTCCGGGACAGGGGCGTGGGAGCAGTACTTC

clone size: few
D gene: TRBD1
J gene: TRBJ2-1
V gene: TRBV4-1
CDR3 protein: CASSPPWTGLLGEQFF
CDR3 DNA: TGCGCCAGCAGCCCACCGTGGACAGGGCTACTCGGTGAGCAGTTCTTC

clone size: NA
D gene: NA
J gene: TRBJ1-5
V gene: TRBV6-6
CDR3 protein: CASSYLAARGNQPQHF
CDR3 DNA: TGTGCCAGCAGTTACTTGGCAGCGAGAGGCAATCAGCCCCAGCATTTT

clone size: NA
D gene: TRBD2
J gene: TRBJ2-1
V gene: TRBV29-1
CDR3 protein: CSVGTSAEQFF
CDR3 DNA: TGCAGCGTTGGCACTAGCGCCGAGCAGTTCTTC

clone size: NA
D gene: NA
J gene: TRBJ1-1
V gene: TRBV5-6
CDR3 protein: CASSPQGRDTEAFF
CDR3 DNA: TGTGCCAGCAGCCCCCAGGGTCGGGACACTGAAGCTTTCTTT

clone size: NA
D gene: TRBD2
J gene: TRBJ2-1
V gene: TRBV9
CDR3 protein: CASSVGTSGGSYNEQFF
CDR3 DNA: TGTGCCAGCAGCGTAGGGACTAGCGGGGGTTCCTACAATGAGCAGTTCTTC

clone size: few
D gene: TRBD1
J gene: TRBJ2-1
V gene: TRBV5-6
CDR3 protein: CASSREDRVGNEQFF
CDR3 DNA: TGTGCCAGCAGCAGAGAGGACAGGGTTGGTAATGAGCAGTTCTTC

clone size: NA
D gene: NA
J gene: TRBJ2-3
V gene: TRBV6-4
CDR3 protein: CASSDSYKTDTQYF
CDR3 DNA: TGTGCCAGCAGTGACAGTTACAAGACAGATACGCAGTATTTT

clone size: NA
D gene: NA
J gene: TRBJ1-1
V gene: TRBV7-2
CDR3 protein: CASSYDRNTEAFF
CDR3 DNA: TGTGCCAGCAGCTACGACAGGAACACTGAAGCTTTCTTT

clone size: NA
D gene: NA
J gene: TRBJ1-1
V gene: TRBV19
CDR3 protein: CASSESTMNTEAFF
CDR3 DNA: TGTGCCAGTAGTGAATCCACTATGAACACTGAAGCTTTCTTT

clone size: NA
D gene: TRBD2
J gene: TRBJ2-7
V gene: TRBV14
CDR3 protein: CASSQVTSTSEQYF
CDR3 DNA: TGTGCCAGCAGCCAAGTGACTAGCACCAGCGAGCAGTACTTC

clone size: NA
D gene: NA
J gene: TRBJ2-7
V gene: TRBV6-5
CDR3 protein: CASSYSGGGPYEQYF
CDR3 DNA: TGTGCCAGCAGTTACTCTGGGGGGGGGCCCTACGAGCAGTACTTC

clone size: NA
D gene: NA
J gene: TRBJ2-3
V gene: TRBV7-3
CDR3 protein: CASSQSGDTQYF
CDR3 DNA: TGTGCCAGCAGTCAGAGCGGAGATACGCAGTATTTT

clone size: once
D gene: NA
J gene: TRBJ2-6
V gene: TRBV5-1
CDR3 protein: CASSLFDGSSGANVLTF
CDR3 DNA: TGCGCCAGCAGCTTGTTTGACGGGAGCTCTGGGGCCAACGTCCTGACTTTC

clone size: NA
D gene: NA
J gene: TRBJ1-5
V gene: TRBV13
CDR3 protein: CASSFSGAPQHF
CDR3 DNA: TGTGCCAGCAGCTTTAGTGGTGCGCCCCAGCATTTT

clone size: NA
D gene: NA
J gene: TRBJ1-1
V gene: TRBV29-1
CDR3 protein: CSVGGMNTEAFF
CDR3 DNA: TGCAGCGTTGGAGGGATGAACACTGAAGCTTTCTTT

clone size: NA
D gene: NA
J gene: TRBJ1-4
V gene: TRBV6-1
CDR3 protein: CASRPREENEKLFF
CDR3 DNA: TGTGCCAGCAGGCCGAGGGAGGAGAACGAAAAACTGTTTTTT

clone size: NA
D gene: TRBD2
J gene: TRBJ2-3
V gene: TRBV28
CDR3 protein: CASSFFSGGGSSTDTQYF
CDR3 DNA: TGTGCCAGCAGTTTCTTTAGCGGGGGCGGCTCTAGCACAGATACGCAGTATTTT

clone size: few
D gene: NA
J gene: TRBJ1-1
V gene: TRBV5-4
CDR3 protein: CAISTGMNTEAFF
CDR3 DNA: TGTGCCATCTCGACCGGGATGAACACTGAAGCTTTCTTT

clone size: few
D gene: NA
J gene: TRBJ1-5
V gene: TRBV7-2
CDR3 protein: CASSFGNQPQHF
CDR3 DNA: TGTGCCAGCAGCTTCGGTAATCAGCCCCAGCATTTT

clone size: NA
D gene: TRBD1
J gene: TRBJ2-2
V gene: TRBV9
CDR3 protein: CASSSSGTGEVGELFF
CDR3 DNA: TGTGCCAGCAGCTCATCCGGGACAGGGGAGGTCGGGGAGCTGTTTTTT

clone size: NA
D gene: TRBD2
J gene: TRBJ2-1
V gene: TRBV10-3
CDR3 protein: CAISESSLAGGPRYNEQFF
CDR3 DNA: TGTGCCATCAGTGAGTCGTCCCTAGCGGGGGGGCCAAGGTACAATGAGCAGTTCTTC

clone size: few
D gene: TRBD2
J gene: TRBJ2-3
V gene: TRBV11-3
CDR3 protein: CASSYRGGTDTQYF
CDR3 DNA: TGTGCCAGCAGCTATCGGGGGGGCACAGATACGCAGTATTTT

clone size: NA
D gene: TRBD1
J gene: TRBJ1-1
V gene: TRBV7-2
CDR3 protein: CASSLGGQIEAFF
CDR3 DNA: TGTGCCAGCAGCCTGGGGGGACAGATTGAAGCTTTCTTT

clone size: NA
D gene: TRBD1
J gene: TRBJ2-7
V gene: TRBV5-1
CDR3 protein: CASSLGGQGYYEQYF
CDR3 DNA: TGCGCCAGCAGCTTGGGGGGACAGGGATACTACGAGCAGTACTTC

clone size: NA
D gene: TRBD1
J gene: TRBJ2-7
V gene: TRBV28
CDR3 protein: CASSAGTGFYEQYF
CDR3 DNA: TGTGCCAGCAGTGCCGGGACAGGGTTCTACGAGCAGTACTTC